In its sample, the clone carrying this T cell receptor beta chain was seen many times. Antigen specificity is unknown. This record comes from a study of blood T cells in healthy people across ages. Broader study findings: Because donor CMV status was unknown, expanded clonotype changes were possibly confounded. The recorded TCR beta diversity per million T cells decreased in a roughly linear manner with age. Because sorting was not performed, PBMCs prevented conclusive naive versus antigen-experienced comparison.

CDR1 LGHNA and CDR2 YSLEER come from the germline V gene. This CDR3 is 13 amino acids long. Trimming took 0 bases from V and 7 from J, leaving 7 bases between them. With a J-beta primer mix and a sample-barcoded 5' primer, a second PCR ran 7 to 11 cycles. TCRdb itself ran the 5' RACE reads through MiXCR, one entry per CDR3 protein. The sample has 850,000 or so distinct CDR3 sequences; under 35% are singletons. The sequence came from a woman aged 80 or over in good health. The chain recombines TRBV4-3 with TRBJ2-1; D ambiguous. Sequencing was carried out using blood. The CDR3 region is CASSQDSVNEQFF. CDR3 DNA sequence: TGCGCCAGCAGCCAAGATTCAGTAAATGAGCAGTTCTTC.